Listed below are T cell receptor beta chains from one sample, sequenced in a study of beta chain features in type 1 diabetes. TCRdb keeps only in-frame clones here, not all; method: immunoSEQ multiplex PCR. The table lists hundreds of thousands of clones, about 10% of them singletons. The sequencing sample was made of naive CD4+ T cells from blood. The origin of the receptors is a woman under 30 in good health. Both conserved end residues are part of each CDR3. The order of the fields is V gene, D gene, J gene, clone size, CDR3 length, CDR3 DNA, CDR3 protein. A D gene is named only where the DNA matches it firmly. Part of the rows lack a size; the others show once, few, many or a class for expanded clones.

TRBV6-5	TRBD1	TRBJ1-2	.	13	TGTGCCAGCAGTTATCCGCAGGGGGATGGCTACACCTTC	CASSYPQGDGYTF
TRBV19	TRBD1	TRBJ1-2	.	18	TGTGCCAGTAGTGAGAGAGGGACAGCTCTCGGGAGTAACTATGGCTACACCTTC	CASSERGTALGSNYGYTF
TRBV9	.	TRBJ2-3	few	15	TGTGCCAGCAGCGTAGAGCCGGGAAGGGCAGATACGCAGTATTTT	CASSVEPGRADTQYF
TRBV7-3	.	TRBJ2-7	few	15	TGTGCCAGCAGCCATCCTGGATCGGGGTTGCGCGAGCAGTACTTC	CASSHPGSGLREQYF
TRBV18	TRBD1	TRBJ2-7	.	19	TGTGCCAGCTCACATGGGACAGGGGATTTGGGGATTGGTCGGAGCGAGCAGTACTTC	CASSHGTGDLGIGRSEQYF
TRBV30	.	TRBJ2-7	few	15	TGTGCCTGGAGTGCCCCCTCCAAATACGGGATAGAGCAGTACTTC	CAWSAPSKYGIEQYF
TRBV19	.	TRBJ1-1	.	13	TGTGCCAGTAAGGGCGGGTTGAGCACTGAAGCTTTCTTT	CASKGGLSTEAFF
TRBV30	.	TRBJ1-2	few	10	TGTGCCTCCCGGTCCTATGGCTACACCTTC	CASRSYGYTF
TRBV11-1	.	TRBJ2-3	few	12	TGTGCCAGCAGCCGGGGCACAGATACGCAGTATTTT	CASSRGTDTQYF
TRBV30	.	TRBJ2-7	many	14	TGTGCCTGGGGTCCCGGACAAGCCTCCTACGAGCAGTACTTC	CAWGPGQASYEQYF
TRBV29-1	.	TRBJ1-2	many	12	TGCAGCGTGACCTCAGGGGACTATGGCTACACCTTC	CSVTSGDYGYTF
TRBV19	.	TRBJ1-1	.	14	TGTGCCAGTAGTCCGCGCCAAGCGAACACTGAAGCTTTCTTT	CASSPRQANTEAFF
TRBV5-1	TRBD2	TRBJ2-1	few	15	TGCGCCAGCAGCTGGGGCCTAGCGGGGAGCAATGAGCAGTTCTTC	CASSWGLAGSNEQFF
TRBV11-3	.	TRBJ1-2	.	10	TGTGCCAGCAGGGCATATGGCTACACCTTC	CASRAYGYTF
TRBV7-6	TRBD2	TRBJ2-1	.	16	TGTGCCAGCAGCAGATGGACTAGCGGGAGCCTAAATGAGCAGTTCTTC	CASSRWTSGSLNEQFF
TRBV5-6	TRBD2	TRBJ2-3	few	16	TGTGCCAGCAGCCGAGGACTAGCGGGAGCGCCAGATACGCAGTATTTT	CASSRGLAGAPDTQYF
TRBV6-5	.	TRBJ2-7	.	14	TGTGCCAGCAATGAGCCGGGATTTCTCTACGAGCAGTACTTC	CASNEPGFLYEQYF
TRBV28	TRBD2	TRBJ2-3	.	16	TGTGCCAGCAGTTTGAGCAGCGGGGTATCCGCAGATACGCAGTATTTT	CASSLSSGVSADTQYF
TRBV5-1	.	TRBJ2-5	.	15	TGCGCCAGCAGCTTACCCCAGCGGACCCAAGAGACCCAGTACTTC	CASSLPQRTQETQYF
TRBV5-1	.	TRBJ2-3	few	13	TGCGCCAGCAGCTTGGGGTCGGCAGATACGCAGTATTTT	CASSLGSADTQYF
TRBV6-5	.	TRBJ2-7	few	14	TGTGCCAGCAGCCGAGATTCGGGGATCTACGAGCAGTACTTC	CASSRDSGIYEQYF
TRBV9	TRBD1	TRBJ2-3	few	15	TGTGCCAGCAGTAGGGCAGGGGGATTGGGAGATACGCAGTATTTT	CASSRAGGLGDTQYF
TRBV7-3	.	TRBJ2-5	.	13	TGTGCCAGCAGTCGGACTACCCAAGAGACCCAGTACTTC	CASSRTTQETQYF
TRBV27	.	TRBJ1-1	.	14	TGTGCCAGCAGATTGAGGGCCACGAACACTGAAGCTTTCTTT	CASRLRATNTEAFF
TRBV30	.	TRBJ1-1	.	12	TGTGCCTGGAGTGTTCTAGGTCCGCGAGCTTTCTTT	CAWSVLGPRAFF
TRBV20-1	TRBD2	TRBJ2-1	few	11	TGCAGTGCTGGGGGGGGGAGTGAGCAGTTCTTC	CSAGGGSEQFF
TRBV2	.	TRBJ1-5	few	14	TGTGCCAGCAGTGATGGAGGTGGCAATCAGCCCCAGCATTTT	CASSDGGGNQPQHF
TRBV5-1	TRBD2	TRBJ2-3	few	17	TGCGCCAGCAGCTGGAGGGGACTAGCGGATACCACAGATACGCAGTATTTT	CASSWRGLADTTDTQYF
TRBV7-3	.	TRBJ2-2	.	17	TGTGCCAGCAGCCCCCTGGGACATTGGACGAACACCGGGGAGCTGTTTTTT	CASSPLGHWTNTGELFF
TRBV5-1	.	TRBJ2-7	few	13	TGCGCCAGCAGCACGGCCGGGTCTTGGGAGCAGTACTTC	CASSTAGSWEQYF
TRBV30	TRBD1	TRBJ1-1	.	14	TGTGCCTGGAGTGTGACAGGGGTATCCACTGAAGCTTTCTTT	CAWSVTGVSTEAFF
TRBV15	.	TRBJ1-4	few	16	TGTGCCACCAGTACAGGGTTTTCGGCAACTAATGAAAAACTGTTTTTT	CATSTGFSATNEKLFF
TRBV5-1	TRBD1	TRBJ2-7	.	16	TGCGCCAGCAGCTTGGCCGGGACAGGGGGCACCTACGAGCAGTACTTC	CASSLAGTGGTYEQYF
TRBV20-1	TRBD2	TRBJ2-1	.	11	TGCAGTGCTTTAGCGGGCAATGAGCAGTTCTTC	CSALAGNEQFF
TRBV4-1	TRBD1	TRBJ2-7	few	17	TGCGCCAGCAGCCAAGAATTCGTCGGACAGGGTACCTACGAGCAGTACTTC	CASSQEFVGQGTYEQYF
TRBV5-1	.	TRBJ2-5	.	13	TGCGCCAGCAGCGGGCCCGTGCAAGAGACCCAGTACTTC	CASSGPVQETQYF
TRBV6-5	TRBD1	TRBJ2-7	.	15	TGTGCCATCAGAGGACAGGGGCCCACCTCCTACGAGCAGTACTTC	CAIRGQGPTSYEQYF
TRBV4-2	TRBD2	TRBJ2-7	few	17	TGTGCCAGCAGCTCGGGGTGGGCTAGCGGGAACTCCTACGAGCAGTACTTC	CASSSGWASGNSYEQYF
TRBV5-5	TRBD2	TRBJ2-3	.	16	TGTGCCAGCAGCCGACTAGCGGGAGGTGGCACAGATACGCAGTATTTT	CASSRLAGGGTDTQYF
TRBV27	TRBD2	TRBJ2-7	.	14	TGTGCCAGCAGTTTCGGACTAGCGGGAGCCGAGCAGTACTTC	CASSFGLAGAEQYF
TRBV12-5	.	TRBJ2-7	.	13	TGTGCTAGTTCATTGACTAGCTCCTACGAGCAGTACTTC	CASSLTSSYEQYF
TRBV6-1	.	TRBJ2-7	.	12	TGTGCCAGCAACAGGGCAAAGGGCGAGCAGTACTTC	CASNRAKGEQYF
TRBV5-1	.	TRBJ1-1	.	15	TGCGCCAGCAGCTTGGACAGGGTAAGAAACACTGAAGCTTTCTTT	CASSLDRVRNTEAFF
TRBV29-1	TRBD1	TRBJ1-1	.	13	TGCAGCGTTGGACAGGGAGTGAACACTGAAGCTTTCTTT	CSVGQGVNTEAFF
TRBV7-2	TRBD2	TRBJ2-1	many	15	TGTGCCAGCAGCTCCACTAGCGGTACCTACAATGAGCAGTTCTTC	CASSSTSGTYNEQFF
TRBV19	.	TRBJ1-1	few	15	TGTGCCAGTAGTATCGGGGGGCAGAGGAACACTGAAGCTTTCTTT	CASSIGGQRNTEAFF
TRBV6-1	TRBD1	TRBJ1-5	.	15	TGTGCCAGCACCCGACAGGGTGCAAGCAATCAGCCCCAGCATTTT	CASTRQGASNQPQHF
TRBV6-1	TRBD1	TRBJ1-1	few	13	TGTGCCAGCAGGACTCGGACAGGGAGGGAAGCTTTCTTT	CASRTRTGREAFF
TRBV7-8	.	TRBJ1-4	few	14	TGTGCCAGCAGCTTCCGGGTCCCTAATGAAAAACTGTTTTTT	CASSFRVPNEKLFF
TRBV5-1	TRBD2	TRBJ2-1	.	16	TGCGCCAGCAGCTTGACTAGCGCATTCTCCTACAATGAGCAGTTCTTC	CASSLTSAFSYNEQFF
TRBV29-1	.	TRBJ2-2	few	15	TGCAGCGTTGAAGACAGTGGTGGGAACACCGGGGAGCTGTTTTTT	CSVEDSGGNTGELFF
TRBV28	.	TRBJ1-2	few	15	TGTGCCAGCAGTTTTAGGAACAGGGCCCTTCATGGCTACACCTTC	CASSFRNRALHGYTF
TRBV9	TRBD2	TRBJ2-1	.	18	TGTGCCAGCAGCGTGGCTAGCGGGGGGGCTCCCCCCTACAATGAGCAGTTCTTC	CASSVASGGAPPYNEQFF
TRBV5-6	.	TRBJ2-1	.	17	TGTGCCAGCAGCTCCGAATTAGCGGAGACGGGGTTCCGAGAGCAGTTCTTC	CASSSELAETGFREQFF